The 7 T cell receptor beta chains in this list originate from one sample, sequenced in a study of blood T cell repertoires in COVID-19. Sequencing was performed with immunoSEQ multiplex PCR; in TCRdb, only in-frame clones are kept and a portion is missing. Of around 40,000 clones in the sample, 91% were seen once. Sample: peripheral blood. All receptors come from a woman aged 80 or over with acute or convalescent COVID-19.

The chain combines TRBV18 with TRBJ1-2, with a weak D call TRBD1 (6 bases). CDR3 length equals 15 residues. CDR1 is KGHSH, CDR2 LQKENI, per germline. V was cut by 3 bases and J by 1 base, with 12 bases left in between. CDR3 sequence (DNA): TGTGCCAGCTCACCCGGGACACCAAATAACTATGGCTACACCTTC. Encoded protein: CASSPGTPNNYGYTF. The whole variable domain, remainder taken from reference TRBV18 and TRBJ1-2, is NAGVMQNPRHLVRRRGQEARLRCSPMKGHSHVYWYRQLPEEGLKFMVYLQKENIIDESGMPKERFSAEFPKEGPSILRIQQVVRGDSAAYFCASSPGTPNNYGYTFGSGTRLTVV.

This chain uses TRBV29-1 with TRBJ1-1, with 11 bases identical to TRBD1. This CDR3 has 15 residues. Germline V gene data show CDR1 as SQVTM and CDR2 as ANQGSEA. The ends lost 6 bases at V and 4 bases at J; junction bases unmatched: 10. CDR3 loop: CSVPFRDRGSTEAFF. The CDR3 nucleotides are TGCAGCGTACCGTTCCGGGACAGGGGGAGCACTGAAGCTTTCTTT.

The V and J genes are TRBV5-1 and TRBJ1-3, with 8 bases aligning to TRBD1. The CDR3 covers 16 residues. Germline-derived CDR1 and CDR2 are SGHRS and YFSETQ. V shed 4 bases, J shed 0 bases, and the junction held 6 bases outside the gene matches. The DNA for the CDR3 is TGCGCCAGCAGCGAAGACAGGGGAGCCTCTGGAAACACCATATATTTT. It specifies CASSEDRGASGNTIYF.

J is TRBJ2-1 and V is TRBV2; TRBD1 is a possible D gene (6 bases). Trimming stripped 6 bases from V and 5 bases from J, with 17 bases between. Germline V gives CDR1 SNHLY, CDR2 FYNNEI. The CDR3 has 15 residues. This CDR3 reads CASRADSFTNNEQFF. CDR3 coding DNA: TGTGCCAGCAGGGCGGACAGCTTCACAAACAATGAGCAGTTCTTC. The variable domain in full, with the rest retrieved from reference TRBV2 and TRBJ2-1, is EPEVTQTPSHQVTQMGQEVILRCVPISNHLYFYWYRQILGQKVEFLVSFYNNEISEKSEIFDDQFSVERPDGSNFTLKIRSTKLEDSAMYFCASRADSFTNNEQFFGPGTRLTVL.

V usage is TRBV11-3 and J usage is TRBJ2-1; perhaps TRBD2 as D (6 bases). Trimming pared 4 bases from V and 3 bases from J, leaving 10 bases between. CDR1 is SGHNT, CDR2 YENEEA, per germline. CDR3 size: 14 residues. The CDR3 spells CASSSSGDYNEQFF. CDR3 bases: TGTGCCAGCAGCTCCTCGGGGGACTACAATGAGCAGTTCTTC.

This chain joins TRBV10-3 and TRBJ2-7; 7 bases line up with TRBD1. The germline V gene encodes CDR1 ENHRY and CDR2 SYGVKD. The CDR3 spans 14 residues. The V gene end was trimmed by 7 bases and the J gene end by 0 bases; junction bases not matched to a gene: 6. CDR3 in amino acids: CAIMRGQSSYEQYF. The CDR3 coding sequence is TGTGCCATCATGAGGGGGCAGAGCTCCTACGAGCAGTACTTC.

CDR3 region: CASSLSGRLSPLHF. The CDR3 DNA sequence: TGTGCCAGCAGCTTGTCAGGGAGGCTTTCACCCCTCCACTTT. The chain has TRBV11-2 and TRBJ1-6; D might be TRBD1 (5 bases). Germline CDR1 and CDR2: SGHAT and FQNNGV. CDR3 length: 14 residues. V gave up 3 bases and J gave up 9 bases, with 12 bases separating them.